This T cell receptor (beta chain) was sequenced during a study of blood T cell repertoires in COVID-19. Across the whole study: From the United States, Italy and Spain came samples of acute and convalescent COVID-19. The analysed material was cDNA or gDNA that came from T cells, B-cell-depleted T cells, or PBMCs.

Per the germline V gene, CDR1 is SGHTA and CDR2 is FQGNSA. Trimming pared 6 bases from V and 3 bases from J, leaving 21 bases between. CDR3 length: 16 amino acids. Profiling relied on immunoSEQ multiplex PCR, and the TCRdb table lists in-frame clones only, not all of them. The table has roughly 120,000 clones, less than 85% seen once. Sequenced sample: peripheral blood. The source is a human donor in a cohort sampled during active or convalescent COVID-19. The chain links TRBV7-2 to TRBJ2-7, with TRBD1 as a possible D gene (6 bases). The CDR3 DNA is TGTGCCAGCAGAGGCGACAGGTCGTCCCACTTCTACGAGCAGTACTTC. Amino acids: CASRGDRSSHFYEQYF.